Shown below are 20 T cell receptor beta chains from a single sample sequenced in a study of T-cell memory formation after mild COVID-19. TCRdb processed the 5' RACE reads anew with MiXCR; each CDR3 protein has one entry. Here the sample spans around 200,000 distinct CDR3 sequences, more than 8% being singletons. Sequenced material: PBMCs or a T cell subset sorted from them (not recorded which). All receptors derive from a man younger than 35 who had mild COVID-19 (a few samples of this study predate the infection). Cell type and time point are not known.

This clonotype came up a few times. The V call is TRBV12-5, the J call TRBJ1-2; D ambiguous. This CDR3 has 14 residues. V lost 1 base, J lost 5 bases, and 11 bases lay in between. CDR1 is LGHNT and CDR2 is FRNRAP in the germline V gene. The CDR3 protein is CASGLDTLLYGYTF. CDR3 sequence (DNA): TGTGCTAGTGGTTTGGACACACTCCTATATGGCTACACCTTC.

V is TRBV29-1 and J is TRBJ1-2; D gene ambiguous. CDR3 size: 11 residues. Per germline, CDR1 SQVTM and CDR2 ANQGSEA. The V end was cut by 4 bases, the J end by 1 base, with 4 bases between. The CDR3 coding sequence is TGCAGCGTTGCCCATAACTATGGCTACACCTTC. This encodes CSVAHNYGYTF.

The table lists this clonotype with a few counts. V is TRBV7-2 and J is TRBJ2-7; 7 nucleotides line up with TRBD2. Germline V gene lookup returns CDR1 SGHTA and CDR2 FQGNSA. The CDR3 is 14 amino acids. The junction had 1 base not matched to a gene; V was cut back by 1 base and J by 1 base. The CDR3 bases are TGTGCCAGCAGCTTAGAGCGGGGATCCTACGAGCAGTACTTC. It encodes CASSLERGSYEQYF.

This clonotype was recorded a few times. This chain connects TRBV20-1 to TRBJ1-1, with 9 positions matching TRBD1. In germline, CDR1 is DFQATT, CDR2 SNEGSKA (reference sequence). V lost 7 bases and J lost 1; bases outside the gene matches: 7. The CDR3 spans 14 residues. CDR3: CSGGQGIPNTEAFF. DNA for the CDR3: TGCAGTGGGGGACAGGGTATTCCGAACACTGAAGCTTTCTTT.

This CDR3 is CASSQDTSNQPQHF. The CDR3 coding sequence is TGCGCCAGCAGCCAAGATACAAGCAATCAGCCCCAGCATTTT. The chain has TRBV4-3 and TRBJ1-5, with no clear D. Trimming cost V 0 bases and J 1 base, with 4 bases left between them. The CDR3 contains 14 residues. The germline V gene has CDR1 LGHNA and CDR2 YSLEER.

The chain links TRBV5-1 to TRBJ2-3; 9 nucleotides align to TRBD1. There are 15 residues in the CDR3. From germline, CDR1 is SGHRS and CDR2 YFSETQ. After removal of 4 bases from V and 4 bases from J, the junction contained 7 bases not matched to a gene. CDR3: CASSARDREADTQYF. The CDR3 DNA follows: TGCGCCAGCAGCGCCCGGGACAGGGAGGCAGATACGCAGTATTTT. Full variable domain (rest looked up from reference TRBV5-1 and TRBJ2-3): KAGVTQTPRYLIKTRGQQVTLSCSPISGHRSVSWYQQTPGQGLQFLFEYFSETQRNKGNFPGRFSGRQFSNSRSEMNVSTLELGDSALYLCASSARDREADTQYFGPGTRLTVL.

The table lists this clonotype with a few counts. The V call is TRBV6-2 or TRBV6-3, the J call TRBJ1-5; D uncertain. Looked up from germline, CDR1 is MNHEY and CDR2 is SVGEGT. V shed 8 bases and J shed 5 bases, with 13 bases lying between them. This CDR3 has 13 residues. Here the CDR3 DNA reads TGTGCCAGCCGGATGGGGTTCGATCAGCCCCAGCATTTT. This codes for CASRMGFDQPQHF.

There are many counts of this clonotype. The chain recombines TRBV5-5 with TRBJ1-6; D is unresolved. Trimming took 10 bases from V and 10 from J, leaving 15 bases between them. Germline V gene data show CDR1 as SGHKS and CDR2 as YYEKEE (reference sequence). The length of the CDR3 is 12 residues. The DNA of the CDR3 is TGTGCCGCATCCAGCAAGAAATCACCCCTCCACTTT. Translated, it gives CAASSKKSPLHF.

This clonotype was seen at least ten times. This chain uses TRBV5-1 with TRBJ2-5; D gene uncertain. The CDR3 covers 14 residues. Looked up from germline, CDR1 is SGHRS and CDR2 is YFSETQ. V shed 0 bases and J shed 5 bases, with 11 bases lying between them. The CDR3 here is CASSLDPTGETQYF. In DNA form, the CDR3 reads TGCGCCAGCAGCTTGGATCCGACGGGCGAGACCCAGTACTTC.

This sequence joins TRBV12-3 or TRBV12-4 and TRBJ2-3, with 12 bases matching TRBD2. V lost 5 bases to trimming and J lost 8 bases; unmatched junction nucleotides: 11. The CDR3 has 16 residues. CDR3 protein: CASSILAGGSGGTQYF. The CDR3 bases are TGTGCCAGCAGTATCCTAGCGGGGGGGTCGGGTGGTACGCAGTATTTT.

This clonotype was counted ten times or more. The genes are TRBV5-4 and TRBJ2-6; D is unresolved. This CDR3 spans 14 amino acids. Germline-derived CDR1 and CDR2 are SGHNT and YYREEE (reference sequence). Trimming left V 4 bases short and J 4 bases short, with 9 bases between. In nucleotides, the CDR3 is TGTGCCAGCAGCGCCGGTCCCGGGGCCAACGTCCTGACTTTC. The encoded protein is CASSAGPGANVLTF.

The chain has TRBV28 and TRBJ2-2; TRBD1 matches 12 bases. The CDR3 consists of 19 residues. With V trimmed by 5 bases and J by 4 bases, 14 bases remained unmatched. Germline V gene lookup returns CDR1 MDHEN and CDR2 SYDVKM. The chain's CDR3 is CASSPLPGQGARVTGELFF. CDR3 DNA sequence: TGTGCCAGCAGTCCACTCCCGGGACAGGGGGCGCGGGTCACCGGGGAGCTGTTTTTT. Combining the CDR3 with reference TRBV28 and TRBJ2-2 gives the whole variable domain DVKVTQSSRYLVKRTGEKVFLECVQDMDHENMFWYRQDPGLGLRLIYFSYDVKMKEKGDIPEGYSVSREKKERFSLILESASTNQTSMYLCASSPLPGQGARVTGELFFGEGSRLTVL.

This clonotype has a count of ten or more. V gene TRBV7-2 combines with J gene TRBJ2-7; a possible D gene is TRBD1 (6 bases). Germline V gene data show CDR1 as SGHTA and CDR2 as FQGNSA. The V end lost 10 bases, the J end lost 4 bases, and 23 bases lay between the germline ends. The CDR3 is made up of 15 amino acids. CDR3 in amino acids: CATSHRTEHIYEQYF. DNA of the CDR3: TGTGCCACATCCCACAGGACAGAACACATTTACGAGCAGTACTTC.

This sequence joins TRBV20-1 and TRBJ2-5; TRBD1 agrees at 8 bases. Germline V lookup: CDR1 DFQATT, CDR2 SNEGSKA (reference sequence). This CDR3 is 14 amino acids long. The J segment lost 5 bases and the V segment lost 3 bases, leaving 8 bases of the junction unmatched. As DNA, the CDR3 is TGCAGTGCTAGGAGGCGGACAGGGAGGGAGACCCAGTACTTC. It encodes CSARRRTGRETQYF.

This clonotype was counted a few times. The chain joins TRBV5-1 to TRBJ1-4; D call uncertain. CDR1 SGHRS and CDR2 YFSETQ come from the germline V gene. V gave up 0 bases and J gave up 8 bases, with 14 bases separating them. The CDR3 runs to 15 residues. CDR3 region: CASSLGSSSREKLFF. The CDR3 DNA is TGCGCCAGCAGCTTGGGGTCCTCGTCGCGAGAAAAACTGTTTTTT.

This chain uses TRBV14 with TRBJ2-7; TRBD1 agrees at 9 bases. Per the germline V gene, CDR1 is SGHDN and CDR2 is FVKESK. Losses at the gene ends were 3 bases for V and 1 base for J; bases not matched to a gene: 19. The CDR3 length is 20 residues. The CDR3 region has the DNA TGTGCCAGCAGCCATGTGGACAGGGGAGTAATTTTTTACGGGTCCTACGAGCAGTACGTC. It yields the protein CASSHVDRGVIFYGSYEQYV.

The sample holds a few counts of this clonotype. This chain connects TRBV6-2 or TRBV6-3 to TRBJ2-5, with 13 bases fitting TRBD2. This CDR3 region has 18 residues. Germline V gene lookup returns CDR1 MNHEY and CDR2 SVGEGT. With V trimmed by 10 bases and J by 4 bases, 18 bases remained unmatched. CDR3 in amino acids: CAIQGVAGTSGEGETQYF. The CDR3 nucleotides read TGTGCCATCCAAGGAGTGGCCGGGACTAGCGGGGAGGGAGAGACCCAGTACTTC.

The rearrangement uses TRBV18 and TRBJ1-1; no firm D call. The length of the CDR3 is 16 residues. From germline, CDR1 is KGHSH and CDR2 LQKENI. Trimming took 3 bases from V and 1 from J, leaving 15 bases between them. The CDR3 DNA reads TGTGCCAGCTCACCCAATTCTATCCAGGCGAACACTGAAGCTTTCTTT. Amino acids: CASSPNSIQANTEAFF. Full variable domain (outside the CDR3, taken from reference TRBV18 and TRBJ1-1): NAGVMQNPRHLVRRRGQEARLRCSPMKGHSHVYWYRQLPEEGLKFMVYLQKENIIDESGMPKERFSAEFPKEGPSILRIQQVVRGDSAAYFCASSPNSIQANTEAFFGQGTRLTVV.

In its sample, this clonotype was seen a few times. The CDR3 DNA reads as TGTGCCAGCATCAGCTCAGCAGGGTTCCCCATTAATTCACCCCTCCACTTT. Its translation: CASISSAGFPINSPLHF. V is TRBV12-3 or TRBV12-4 and J is TRBJ1-6; tentative D call: TRBD1 (5 bases). Trimming removed 7 bases from V and 6 bases from J, with 22 bases in between. The CDR3 has 17 amino acids.

This clonotype appeared a few times. The rearrangement uses TRBV7-9 and TRBJ1-5, with D perhaps TRBD1 (5 bases). This CDR3 spans 16 amino acids. V was shortened by 0 bases and J by 5 bases, with 14 bases between the two germline ends. CDR1 is SEHNR, CDR2 FQNEAQ, per germline (reference sequence). CDR3 sequence: CASSLAGRVMDQPQHF. CDR3 DNA sequence: TGTGCCAGCAGCTTAGCGGGCAGGGTCATGGATCAGCCCCAGCATTTT.